This T cell receptor (beta chain) was sequenced for a study of blood T cells in healthy people across ages. Study-wide results and limits: Correlation between TCR beta diversity and naive T cell percentage was strong. TCR beta diversity, measured per million T cells, fell in a roughly linear way with age.

This clonotype was seen more than once but under ten times. Its matching antigen is unknown. The junction and the germline gene differ at one end; a read error may be behind it. Germline V gene sequence: CDR1 MNHEY, CDR2 SVGAGI. The CDR3 covers 19 residues. Using a J-beta primer mix together with a sample-barcoded 5' primer, a second PCR was run for roughly 6 to 12 cycles. One entry per CDR3 protein results from TCRdb running MiXCR on the 5' RACE reads. The table shows some 1,800,000 distinct CDR3 sequences, with roughly two fifths occurring only once. This TCR was recovered from a human donor in good health. Sequenced input: blood. The chain is built from TRBV6-5 and TRBJ1-4; the D gene is possibly TRBD1 (6 bases). The CDR3 DNA sequence: TGTGCCAGCAGTTCCCGACCGCGGGGGGCGCGAGAAACTAATGAAAAACGGTTTTTT. Protein product: CASSSRPRGARETNEKRFF.